The 10 T cell receptor beta chains below come from one sample, sequenced in a study of PD-1 blockade in classical Hodgkin lymphoma. Time point denoted: cycle 4 day 1 (C4D1), after less than 7 weeks of nivolumab. Relapses following autologous stem cell transplantation were seen in all patients, with brentuximab vedotin exposure varying. Assay: immunoSEQ multiplex PCR; the TCRdb copy retains only in-frame clones and omits some. The sample lists roughly 100,000 clones, about nine tenths occurring once. The material sequenced was peripheral blood mononuclear cells (PBMCs), taken before the fourth cycle of nivolumab. The receptors here all came from a human donor with classical Hodgkin lymphoma.

The V and J genes are TRBV30 and TRBJ1-4, with TRBD1 identical over 7 bases. Trimming at V came to 0 bases and at J to 3 bases, leaving 4 bases not matched to a gene. The CDR3 sequence is 15 residues long. In germline, CDR1 is GTSNPN, CDR2 SVGIG (reference sequence). The DNA for the CDR3 is TGTGCCTGGAGTGTACAGGGGTGGGCTAATGAAAAACTGTTTTTT. It codes for CAWSVQGWANEKLFF.

This sequence joins TRBV29-1 and TRBJ2-7; D is perhaps TRBD1 or TRBD2 (6 bases each). The CDR3 length is 14 residues. The germline V gene encodes CDR1 SQVTM and CDR2 ANQGSEA. The V end lost 7 bases, the J end lost 2 bases, and 18 bases lay between the germline ends. CDR3 sequence (DNA): TGCAGCGCCCGGAGGGACACAGGAACCTACGAGCAGTACTTC. This sequence encodes CSARRDTGTYEQYF.

This chain joins TRBV2 and TRBJ1-2; maybe TRBD1 (6 bases). Germline loops: CDR1 SNHLY, CDR2 FYNNEI. The V end was cut by 7 bases, the J end by 4 bases, with 13 bases between. The CDR3 extends over 13 amino acids. The CDR3 DNA reads as TGTGCCAGCACCTCGACAGGCCGCTATGGCTACACCTTC. It encodes CASTSTGRYGYTF.

The rearrangement joins TRBV5-1 to TRBJ2-2, with D possibly matching TRBD1 (6 bases). Per the germline V gene, CDR1 is SGHRS and CDR2 is YFSETQ. The V end lost 3 bases, the J end lost 5 bases, and 17 bases lay between the germline ends. The length of the CDR3 is 16 residues. CDR3 bases: TGCGCCAGCAGCTCATATTCATCAGGGGTGACCGGGGAGCTGTTTTTT. Encoded protein: CASSSYSSGVTGELFF.

CDR3 in amino acids: CAISESKGGPLTYEQYF. Here the CDR3 DNA reads TGTGCCATCAGTGAGTCGAAGGGCGGGCCTCTCACCTACGAGCAGTACTTC. The chain is built from TRBV10-3 and TRBJ2-7; D perhaps matches TRBD2 (5 bases). The CDR3 totals 17 residues. Germline CDR1 is ENHRY and CDR2 is SYGVKD. The ends were cut back, 0 bases at V and 2 bases at J, with 17 bases in the middle.

This clone was seen a single time. The rearrangement joins TRBV5-1 to TRBJ2-5; 9 positions agree with TRBD2. The length of the CDR3 is 15 residues. The germline V gene has CDR1 SGHRS and CDR2 YFSETQ. V gave up 4 bases and J gave up 5 bases; unmatched junction bases: 9. This CDR3 reads CASSAVAGAGETQYF. The CDR3 region has the DNA TGCGCCAGCAGCGCGGTAGCGGGAGCTGGGGAGACCCAGTACTTC. The full variable domain, its missing parts supplied by reference TRBV5-1 and TRBJ2-5, is KAGVTQTPRYLIKTRGQQVTLSCSPISGHRSVSWYQQTPGQGLQFLFEYFSETQRNKGNFPGRFSGRQFSNSRSEMNVSTLELGDSALYLCASSAVAGAGETQYFGPGTRLLVL.

With regard to this clone: This sample also contains other DNA sequences that code for the same CDR3. CDR3 nucleotides: TGTGCCAGCAGTCTGAACACCGGGGAGCTGTTTTTT. Translated, it gives CASSLNTGELFF. The chain is built from TRBV28 and TRBJ2-2; the D is unclear. V lost 5 bases to trimming and J lost 1 base, with 2 bases between them. Germline V gene lookup returns CDR1 MDHEN and CDR2 SYDVKM. This CDR3 has 12 amino acids.

J is TRBJ2-1 and V is TRBV4-1; D call uncertain. With 3 bases removed from V and 6 bases from J, the gap between germline ends came to 3 bases. Germline-derived CDR1 and CDR2 are MGHRA and YSYEKL. The CDR3 runs to 11 residues. CDR3 DNA sequence: TGCGCCAGCAGCCACATCAATGAGCAGTTCTTC. Protein product: CASSHINEQFF.

This chain connects TRBV7-9 to TRBJ2-1; 13 bases agree with TRBD2. The J segment lost 7 bases and the V segment lost 5 bases, leaving 8 bases of the junction unmatched. The CDR3 contains 16 residues. CDR1 and CDR2 from the germline V gene are SEHNR and FQNEAQ (reference sequence). CDR3 in amino acids: CASSGGTSGIPNEQFF. For the CDR3, the DNA is TGTGCCAGCAGCGGTGGGACTAGCGGGATCCCTAATGAGCAGTTCTTC.

The chain couples TRBV4-1 to TRBJ1-3; tentatively, D is TRBD1 (5 bases). The V end lost 5 bases, the J end lost 6 bases, and 8 bases lay between the germline ends. The CDR3 sequence is 12 residues long. Germline V gene data show CDR1 as MGHRA and CDR2 as YSYEKL. In DNA, the CDR3 is TGCGCCAGCAGCTCCGGGGCAAACACCATATATTTT. This gives the protein CASSSGANTIYF.